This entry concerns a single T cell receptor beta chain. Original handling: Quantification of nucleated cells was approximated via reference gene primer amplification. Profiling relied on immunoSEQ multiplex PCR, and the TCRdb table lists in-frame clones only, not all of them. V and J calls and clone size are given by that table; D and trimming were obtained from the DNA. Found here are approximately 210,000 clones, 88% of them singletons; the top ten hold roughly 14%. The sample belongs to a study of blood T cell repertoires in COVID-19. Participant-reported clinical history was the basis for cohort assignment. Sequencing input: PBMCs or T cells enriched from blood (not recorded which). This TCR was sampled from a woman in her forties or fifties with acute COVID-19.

The CDR3 reads CASSESGSEAFF. For the CDR3, the DNA is TGCGCCAGCAGTGAGTCGGGCAGTGAAGCTTTCTTT. The chain recombines TRBV10-2 with TRBJ1-1; D not certain. V gave up 0 bases and J gave up 7 bases, with 6 bases separating them. Germline loops: CDR1 WSHSY, CDR2 SAAADI. CDR3 size: 12 residues.